Following are 22 T cell receptor beta chains from one sample sequenced in a study of glioma-infiltrating T cells after dendritic cell vaccination. Profiled with immunoSEQ multiplex PCR; TCRdb holds only in-frame clones, not every one. The sample comprises tens of thousands of clones, around 80% of which are singletons, and 2.1% rests with the top ten. The sequences come from blood, collected before dendritic cell vaccination. These receptors originate from a human donor with glioblastoma.

The V and J genes are TRBV29-1 and TRBJ2-2, with 10 bases lining up with TRBD1. V trimming: 8 bases; J trimming: 1 base; junction bases outside the gene matches: 1. CDR1 SQVTM and CDR2 ANQGSEA come from the germline V gene. The length of the CDR3 is 13 residues. The CDR3 loop reads CSWTGGNTGELFF. CDR3 in DNA: TGCAGCTGGACAGGGGGGAACACCGGGGAGCTGTTTTTT.

V is TRBV5-1 and J is TRBJ2-5, with 8 bases fitting TRBD2. Trimming took 0 bases from V and 2 from J; bases not matched to a gene: 3. The CDR3 runs 15 residues. The germline V gene encodes CDR1 SGHRS and CDR2 YFSETQ. The CDR3 loop is CASSLGSSGQETQYF. For the CDR3, the DNA is TGCGCCAGCAGCTTGGGGTCTAGCGGGCAAGAGACCCAGTACTTC.

This clone was detected once. V and J are TRBV9 and TRBJ2-3; 9 bases agree with TRBD1. The germline V gene has CDR1 SGDLS and CDR2 YYNGEE. V was pared by 0 bases and J by 0 bases, with 2 bases of the junction left unmatched. The CDR3 is 16 amino acids. The CDR3 sequence: CASSVGTGVSTDTQYF. The CDR3 DNA reads TGTGCCAGCAGCGTAGGGACAGGGGTAAGCACAGATACGCAGTATTTT.

Here the CDR3 DNA reads TGTGCCAGCAGCAGAAACCCGGGACAGGGAGTCTACGAGCAGTACTTC. This codes for CASSRNPGQGVYEQYF. The chain combines TRBV11-2 with TRBJ2-7; 9 nucleotides match TRBD1. This CDR3 has 16 residues. Per germline, CDR1 SGHAT and CDR2 FQNNGV. With V trimmed by 5 bases and J by 3 bases, 11 bases remained unmatched. The variable domain in full, completed from reference TRBV11-2 and TRBJ2-7, reads EAGVAQSPRYKIIEKRQSVAFWCNPISGHATLYWYQQILGQGPKLLIQFQNNGVVDDSQLPKDRFSAERLKGVDSTLKIQPAKLEDSAVYLCASSRNPGQGVYEQYFGPGTRLTVT.

The rearrangement joins TRBV2 to TRBJ2-7; 9 nucleotides match TRBD2. Germline assignment: CDR1 SNHLY and CDR2 FYNNEI. V was clipped by 7 bases and J by 0 bases; unmatched bases: 13. This CDR3 is 17 amino acids long. DNA for the CDR3: TGTGCCAGCAATCAGGGGACTAGCCTTTCAGGCTCCTACGAGCAGTACGTC. This codes for CASNQGTSLSGSYEQYV.

The chain has TRBV27 and TRBJ2-1; 8 positions agree with TRBD1. This CDR3 is built from 15 residues. Germline CDR1 is MNHEY and CDR2 is SMNVEV (reference sequence). The V gene end was trimmed by 4 bases and the J gene end by 3 bases; junction bases not matched to a gene: 5. Here the CDR3 DNA reads TGTGCCAGCAGTTCGGGGACAGGCCTCTACAATGAGCAGTTCTTC. This encodes CASSSGTGLYNEQFF.

The chain links TRBV2 to TRBJ2-2, with TRBD1 matching 7 bases. V lost 2 bases, J lost 5 bases, and 5 bases stayed unmatched. This CDR3 has 15 residues. Germline lookup yields CDR1 SNHLY and CDR2 FYNNEI. The CDR3 sequence: CASSEQGVRTGELFF. The CDR3 region has the DNA TGTGCCAGCAGTGAACAGGGGGTTCGAACCGGGGAGCTGTTTTTT. Full variable domain (missing parts from reference TRBV2 and TRBJ2-2): EPEVTQTPSHQVTQMGQEVILRCVPISNHLYFYWYRQILGQKVEFLVSFYNNEISEKSEIFDDQFSVERPDGSNFTLKIRSTKLEDSAMYFCASSEQGVRTGELFFGEGSRLTVL.

The chain is built from TRBV10-3 and TRBJ2-2, with D maybe TRBD2 (5 bases). This CDR3 is 16 amino acids long. Trimming shortened V by 6 bases and J by 4 bases, and 18 bases separated the two germline ends. CDR1 is ENHRY, CDR2 SYGVKD, per germline. As DNA, the CDR3 is TGTGCCATCAGCTCAACGCGGGCTAATCCCACCGGGGAGCTGTTTTTT. Translating gives CAISSTRANPTGELFF.

The genes are TRBV7-2 and TRBJ2-7, with TRBD2 identical over 12 bases. The CDR3 runs 18 residues. Germline CDR1 and CDR2: SGHTA and FQGNSA. V lost 2 bases and J lost 2; bases outside the gene matches: 10. This CDR3 is CASSLKAVLAGGTYEQYF. In nucleotides, the CDR3 is TGTGCCAGCAGCTTAAAGGCAGTACTAGCGGGGGGTACCTACGAGCAGTACTTC.

The V and J genes are TRBV14 and TRBJ2-1; possible D gene TRBD2, 5 bases. The length of the CDR3 is 12 residues. Germline V lookup: CDR1 SGHDN, CDR2 FVKESK. V was clipped by 2 bases and J by 9 bases, with 8 bases between them. CDR3: CASSQLAGEQFF. The CDR3 DNA is TGTGCCAGCAGCCAACTAGCCGGTGAGCAGTTCTTC.

This chain uses TRBV2 with TRBJ2-7; the D gene is possibly TRBD2 (5 bases). V dropped 10 bases and J dropped 0 bases, with 13 bases sitting between them. The CDR3 extends over 13 amino acids. Germline V gene sequence: CDR1 SNHLY, CDR2 FYNNEI. In DNA, the CDR3 is TGTGCCACCGAGACGGGGTACTCCTACGAGCAGTACGTC. Protein product: CATETGYSYEQYV.

The rearrangement links TRBV6-5 to TRBJ1-4; 8 nucleotides align to TRBD1. Unmatched junction bases numbered 7, after V lost 1 base and J lost 6 bases. Germline-derived CDR1 and CDR2 are MNHEY and SVGAGI. The CDR3 consists of 16 residues. CDR3 region: CASSYYGTGGYEKLFF. In DNA form, the CDR3 reads TGTGCCAGCAGTTACTACGGGACAGGTGGCTATGAAAAACTGTTTTTT.

The chain joins TRBV4-2 to TRBJ2-7, with 8 bases identical to TRBD2. The germline gives CDR1 LGHNA, CDR2 YNFKEQ. V shed 3 bases and J 2 bases; nucleotides not matched to a gene: 6. There are 15 residues in the CDR3. In nucleotides, the CDR3 is TGTGCCAGCAGCCAGACCGGGGGGGTCACCTACGAGCAGTACTTC. It yields the protein CASSQTGGVTYEQYF.

This chain joins TRBV5-1 and TRBJ2-1; 10 bases are shared with TRBD1. CDR1 SGHRS and CDR2 YFSETQ come from the germline V gene. The CDR3 totals 16 residues. Unmatched junction bases numbered 11, after V lost 3 bases and J lost 8 bases. The CDR3 DNA sequence: TGCGCCAGCAGCTCAAAGCCGGGACAGGGGTTCGATGAGCAGTTCTTC. As protein: CASSSKPGQGFDEQFF.

J is TRBJ1-2 and V is TRBV6-5; D is unresolved. Germline CDR1 MNHEY, CDR2 SVGAGI. The CDR3 runs to 13 residues. V was shortened by 6 bases and J by 1 base, with 9 bases between the two germline ends. In DNA, the CDR3 is TGTGCCAGCAGACCCACAAGTAACTATGGCTACACCTTC. Its translation: CASRPTSNYGYTF.

This CDR3 reads CASRGDLVGNTEAFF. In nucleotides, the CDR3 is TGTGCCAGCAGGGGGGACTTGGTGGGGAACACTGAAGCTTTCTTT. This chain connects TRBV2 to TRBJ1-1, with a tentative D call TRBD1 (5 bases). V lost 6 bases to trimming and J lost 1 base, with 15 bases between them. Germline assignment: CDR1 SNHLY and CDR2 FYNNEI. The CDR3 loop spans 15 amino acids.

This clone is a singleton in its sample. The J gene is TRBJ2-2, the V gene TRBV7-9; D unclear. CDR1 and CDR2 from the germline V gene are SEHNR and FQNEAQ (reference sequence). Trimming took off 2 bases at V and 4 bases at J, with 8 bases between the two ends. The CDR3 sequence is 14 residues long. The CDR3 reads CASSLSPSTGELFF. The CDR3 nucleotides read TGTGCCAGCAGCTTATCTCCGAGCACCGGGGAGCTGTTTTTT.

The V call is TRBV5-6, the J call TRBJ1-5, with D possibly being TRBD1 (5 bases). CDR3 length equals 14 residues. Trimming left V 4 bases short and J 5 bases short, with 13 bases between. In germline, CDR1 is SGHDT, CDR2 YYEEEE. CDR3 sequence (DNA): TGTGCCAGCAGCCCACCCTGGGGCTATCAGCCCCAGCATTTT. Its translation is CASSPPWGYQPQHF. Filled out from reference TRBV5-6 and TRBJ1-5, the complete variable domain reads DAGVTQSPTHLIKTRGQQVTLRCSPKSGHDTVSWYQQALGQGPQFIFQYYEEEERQRGNFPDRFSGHQFPNYSSELNVNALLLGDSALYLCASSPPWGYQPQHFGDGTRLSIL.

This clone came up a few times. The rearrangement links TRBV6-1 to TRBJ2-7; no clear D. Germline assignment: CDR1 MNHNS and CDR2 SASEGT. The ends were cut back, 3 bases at V and 0 bases at J, with 12 bases in the middle. CDR3 length: 15 amino acids. The CDR3 DNA reads TGTGCCAGCAGTGAGGCGGCGGTCCCCTCCTACGAGCAGTACGTC. This translates into CASSEAAVPSYEQYV.

This clone was detected only a few times. V is TRBV19 and J is TRBJ2-7, with D perhaps matching TRBD1 (5 bases). Trimming removed 5 bases from V and 2 bases from J, with 10 bases in between. The CDR3 extends over 13 amino acids. Per the germline V gene, CDR1 is LNHDA and CDR2 is SQIVND (reference sequence). The CDR3 sequence is CASSARQPYEQYF. CDR3 nucleotide sequence: TGTGCCAGTAGTGCCAGACAGCCCTACGAGCAGTACTTC.

The chain employs TRBV28 and TRBJ1-2, with TRBD1 matching 11 bases. Germline CDR1 reads MDHEN; CDR2 reads SYDVKM. The junction had 10 bases not matched to a gene; V was cut back by 5 bases and J by 5 bases. The CDR3 is 16 residues long. CDR3 region: CASSRALGTGGYGYTF. CDR3 bases: TGTGCCAGCAGTCGGGCGTTGGGGACAGGGGGTTATGGCTACACCTTC.

The chain has TRBV5-1 and TRBJ2-5; TRBD1 matches 9 bases. The CDR3 consists of 15 residues. V shed 1 base, J shed 4 bases, and the junction held 5 bases outside the gene matches. Germline CDR1 is SGHRS and CDR2 is YFSETQ. DNA of the CDR3: TGCGCCAGCAGCTTGTTGGGACAGGGTATAGAGACCCAGTACTTC. Translation: CASSLLGQGIETQYF.